These 27 T cell receptor beta chains share one sample of origin, sequenced in a study of Ad26.COV2.S vaccination and SARS-CoV-2 variants (dated by TCRdb to the early 2020s). The receptor library was made with the immunoSEQ multiplex PCR assay. Held by TCRdb, this immuneACCESS table contains in-frame sequences only and omits some clones. Under half of the omission traces to an unresolved V gene where checked; the cause of the rest is unknown. Recorded for this sample are some 290,000 clones; 85% of them occurred a single time. Roughly 2% of the sample goes to the ten largest clones. The sample's treatment or condition label, in plain terms: around 19 received Ad26.COV2.S at low or high dose, single or two shots; roughly five received placebo; per-sample allocation not given. For vaccine and placebo recipients, the sequenced repertoires came from samples collected on day 63 after the first injection.

This specimen consisted of peripheral blood, obtained in a trial of Ad26.COV2.S vaccine versus placebo. All receptors derive from a person aged 18-60 years who received the Ad26.COV2.S COVID-19 vaccine or a placebo.

V usage is TRBV7-9 and J usage is TRBJ1-1, with D unresolved. Trimming took off 4 bases at V and 3 bases at J, with 9 bases between the two ends. In germline, CDR1 is SEHNR, CDR2 FQNEAQ (reference sequence). The CDR3 has 13 amino acids. CDR3 region: CASSWNRDTEAFF. DNA for the CDR3: TGTGCCAGCAGCTGGAACCGGGACACTGAAGCTTTCTTT.

V and J are TRBV2 and TRBJ1-2; a possible D gene is TRBD1 (6 bases). The CDR3 length is 13 residues. Trimming pared 5 bases from V and 6 bases from J, leaving 13 bases between. Germline values: CDR1 SNHLY, CDR2 FYNNEI. Written as DNA, the CDR3 is TGTGCCAGCAGTCCGGAGTGGGGGCATGGCTACACCTTC. Translation gives CASSPEWGHGYTF. Full variable domain (missing parts from reference TRBV2 and TRBJ1-2): EPEVTQTPSHQVTQMGQEVILRCVPISNHLYFYWYRQILGQKVEFLVSFYNNEISEKSEIFDDQFSVERPDGSNFTLKIRSTKLEDSAMYFCASSPEWGHGYTFGSGTRLTVV.

This rearrangement joins TRBV29-1 to TRBJ2-3; D may be TRBD2 (5 bases). CDR3 length: 14 amino acids. V lost 7 bases to trimming and J lost 1 base, with 15 bases between them. CDR1 and CDR2 from the germline V gene are SQVTM and ANQGSEA. CDR3: CSARSGLGTDTQYF. The CDR3 coding sequence is TGCAGCGCGAGAAGCGGTCTGGGCACAGATACGCAGTATTTT.

The chain links TRBV9 to TRBJ2-7; D is possibly TRBD2 (5 bases). The CDR3 consists of 14 residues. V shed 0 bases and J shed 2 bases, with 9 bases lying between them. The germline V gene has CDR1 SGDLS and CDR2 YYNGEE. In DNA, the CDR3 is TGTGCCAGCAGCGTAGCCGCCGGGACCTACGAGCAGTACTTC. It codes for CASSVAAGTYEQYF.

Worth noting for this clone: The same CDR3 arises from other DNA sequences in this sample as well. The chain recombines TRBV9 with TRBJ2-5; 7 nucleotides line up with TRBD2. V shed 2 bases and J 1 base; nucleotides not matched to a gene: 2. The CDR3 totals 14 residues. Looked up from germline, CDR1 is SGDLS and CDR2 is YYNGEE. CDR3 protein: CASSVGGSQETQYF. The CDR3 bases are TGTGCCAGCAGCGTCGGGGGGAGCCAAGAGACCCAGTACTTC.

This chain joins TRBV9 and TRBJ2-7; tentatively, D is TRBD1 (5 bases). The CDR3 spans 14 residues. Germline loops: CDR1 SGDLS, CDR2 YYNGEE. The V end lost 2 bases, the J end lost 5 bases, and 14 bases lay between the germline ends. CDR3 DNA: TGTGCCAGCAGCGTCTTAGGGGATGGCCACGAGCAGTACTTC. Protein sequence: CASSVLGDGHEQYF. Variable domain in full (rest from reference TRBV9 and TRBJ2-7): DSGVTQTPKHLITATGQRVTLRCSPRSGDLSVYWYQQSLDQGLQFLIQYYNGEERAKGNILERFSAQQFPDLHSELNLSSLELGDSALYFCASSVLGDGHEQYFGPGTRLTVT.

The V call is TRBV10-2, the J call TRBJ2-5, with D possibly matching TRBD1 (6 bases). The V and J ends lost 6 bases and 6 bases respectively, with 14 bases between them. Germline CDR1 reads WSHSY; CDR2 reads SAAADI. The length of the CDR3 is 13 residues. The CDR3 DNA reads as TGCGCCAGCAGGCAGACCACAGGGCAGACCCAGTACTTC. Translating gives CASRQTTGQTQYF.

This clone was counted a single time. The rearrangement joins TRBV5-6 to TRBJ2-7, with TRBD1 matching 8 bases. The CDR3 runs 15 residues. CDR1 SGHDT and CDR2 YYEEEE come from the germline V gene. V gave up 1 base and J gave up 3 bases; unmatched junction bases: 6. The CDR3 DNA sequence: TGTGCCAGCAGCTTGAGGGGGACAGGACTCTACGAGCAGTACTTC. Amino acid sequence: CASSLRGTGLYEQYF. The full variable domain, rest sourced from reference TRBV5-6 and TRBJ2-7, is DAGVTQSPTHLIKTRGQQVTLRCSPKSGHDTVSWYQQALGQGPQFIFQYYEEEERQRGNFPDRFSGHQFPNYSSELNVNALLLGDSALYLCASSLRGTGLYEQYFGPGTRLTVT.

The genes are TRBV5-1 and TRBJ1-1; D is unresolved. The CDR3 length is 16 residues. In germline, CDR1 is SGHRS, CDR2 YFSETQ. The V and J ends lost 0 bases and 0 bases respectively, with 12 bases between them. CDR3 sequence (DNA): TGCGCCAGCAGCTTGGCCCCAGTAAACATGAACACTGAAGCTTTCTTT. Encoded protein: CASSLAPVNMNTEAFF.

This clone was observed a few times. J is TRBJ1-5 and V is TRBV2; D call uncertain. Germline CDR1 and CDR2: SNHLY and FYNNEI. This CDR3 contains 12 residues. Trimming stripped 5 bases from V and 11 bases from J, with 13 bases between. In nucleotides, the CDR3 is TGTGCCAGCAGTCCCTACGGTTCGTCCCAGCATTTT. Translated: CASSPYGSSQHF.

The V and J genes are TRBV28 and TRBJ1-2; a weak D match, TRBD1 (6 bases). Trimming cost V 6 bases and J 3 bases, with 20 bases left between them. Germline V gives CDR1 MDHEN, CDR2 SYDVKM. The CDR3 covers 16 residues. The CDR3 DNA is TGTGCCAGCAGACCCTCAGGTGGGGGGCGCGACTATGGCTACACCTTC. Translated: CASRPSGGGRDYGYTF.

This clone was recorded once. CDR3 DNA: TGCGCCAGCAGCTCAGTTGAAGCCGGGACCGCCGCGGCTTTCTTT. Its protein is CASSSVEAGTAAAFF. The chain joins TRBV4-1 to TRBJ1-1; a possible D gene is TRBD1 (5 bases). The CDR3 spans 15 residues. V was trimmed by 5 bases and J by 11 bases, leaving 24 bases between them. Germline CDR1 MGHRA, CDR2 YSYEKL.

This chain joins TRBV27 and TRBJ2-1; D possibly corresponds to TRBD2 (7 bases). The CDR3 has 14 residues. Germline assignment: CDR1 MNHEY and CDR2 SMNVEV (reference sequence). Trimming removed 8 bases from V and 2 bases from J, with 13 bases in between. The DNA for the CDR3 is TGTGCCAGCGGGGTGGGGGGGCCCTACAATGAGCAGTTCTTC. Translation: CASGVGGPYNEQFF.

V gene TRBV5-1 combines with J gene TRBJ2-5, with a weak D call TRBD2 (5 bases). Germline loops: CDR1 SGHRS, CDR2 YFSETQ. Trimming shortened V by 2 bases and J by 5 bases, and 10 bases separated the two germline ends. The CDR3 is 13 residues long. CDR3 bases: TGCGCCAGCAGCTTTCTCGGCGGGGAGACCCAGTACTTC. Its translation: CASSFLGGETQYF.

The CDR3 region is CASSPGGQGQPQHF. CDR3 DNA: TGCGCCAGCAGCCCGGGAGGTCAGGGTCAGCCCCAGCATTTT. The chain employs TRBV5-1 and TRBJ1-5; D perhaps matches TRBD1 (5 bases). There are 14 residues in the CDR3. Germline CDR1 SGHRS, CDR2 YFSETQ. V dropped 4 bases and J dropped 6 bases, with 14 bases sitting between them.

The rearrangement links TRBV5-4 to TRBJ1-1, with D perhaps TRBD1 (6 bases). V was pared by 4 bases and J by 1 base, with 11 bases between. Germline CDR1 SGHNT, CDR2 YYREEE (reference sequence). The CDR3 runs to 14 residues. The CDR3 spells CASSRGQQNTEAFF. The CDR3 bases are TGTGCCAGCAGCCGAGGACAGCAGAACACTGAAGCTTTCTTT.

This clone was detected only once. This chain links TRBV5-4 with TRBJ2-2; no reliable D call. Per germline, CDR1 SGHNT and CDR2 YYREEE (reference sequence). The CDR3 has 15 amino acids. V was trimmed by 4 bases and J by 7 bases, leaving 17 bases between them. The chain's CDR3 is CASSPWLGLSGELFF. The CDR3 region has the DNA TGTGCCAGCAGCCCTTGGTTGGGGTTGAGCGGGGAGCTGTTTTTT.

This rearrangement joins TRBV7-8 to TRBJ1-5; 8 nucleotides line up with TRBD1. V lost 3 bases, J lost 1 base, and 5 bases stayed unmatched. The length of the CDR3 is 16 residues. Germline values: CDR1 SGHVS, CDR2 FQNEAQ. DNA of the CDR3: TGTGCCAGCAGCTTGTGGACAGGGTTAAGCAATCAGCCCCAGCATTTT. Translating it yields CASSLWTGLSNQPQHF.

The V and J genes are TRBV19 and TRBJ2-1; 7 bases line up with TRBD1. This CDR3 is built from 11 residues. V was pared by 5 bases and J by 13 bases, with 5 bases of the junction left unmatched. CDR1 LNHDA and CDR2 SQIVND come from the germline V gene (reference sequence). CDR3 DNA sequence: TGTGCCAGTAGTCTCCGGGACAGACAGTTCTTC. Encoded protein: CASSLRDRQFF.

This chain uses TRBV28 with TRBJ1-1, with D unresolved. The V end lost 11 bases, the J end lost 1 base, and 8 bases lay between the germline ends. Per germline, CDR1 MDHEN and CDR2 SYDVKM. The CDR3 runs 11 residues. The CDR3 nucleotides read TGTGCCTGCCGACAGAACACTGAAGCTTTCTTT. It yields the protein CACRQNTEAFF.

The rearrangement joins TRBV18 to TRBJ2-5; unclear D gene. CDR3 length: 13 amino acids. CDR1 is KGHSH and CDR2 is LQKENI in the germline V gene. V lost 6 bases, J lost 5 bases, and 13 bases lay in between. The CDR3: CASSQRPSETQYF. CDR3 coding DNA: TGTGCCAGCTCCCAAAGGCCATCCGAGACCCAGTACTTC.

The rearrangement joins TRBV30 to TRBJ1-2; D gene ambiguous. This CDR3 comprises 12 residues. The ends were cut back, 2 bases at V and 4 bases at J, with 8 bases in the middle. In germline, CDR1 is GTSNPN, CDR2 SVGIG (reference sequence). CDR3 amino acids: CAWSLGTYGYTF. Written as DNA, the CDR3 is TGTGCCTGGAGTTTGGGAACCTATGGCTACACCTTC.

This clone showed up just once. The J gene is TRBJ2-1, the V gene TRBV11-2; maybe TRBD2 (5 bases). CDR3 length equals 15 residues. V shed 4 bases and J shed 8 bases, with 18 bases lying between them. Germline CDR1 and CDR2: SGHAT and FQNNGV. CDR3 nucleotides: TGTGCCAGCAGCTCCCAAGGACTGTTCGCCGATGAGCAGTTCTTC. The encoded protein is CASSSQGLFADEQFF.

This clone was observed a few times. This chain connects TRBV25-1 to TRBJ1-2; possible D gene TRBD1, 6 bases. From germline, CDR1 is MGHDK and CDR2 SYGVNS. V was cut by 4 bases and J by 3 bases, with 15 bases left in between. The CDR3 has 15 amino acids. CDR3 loop: CASSGRYREDYGYTF. CDR3 in DNA: TGTGCCAGCAGTGGGCGGTACAGGGAGGACTATGGCTACACCTTC.

The chain carries TRBV4-1 and TRBJ1-2; 10 nucleotides agree with TRBD1. Germline V gene data show CDR1 as MGHRA and CDR2 as YSYEKL. CDR3 size: 15 residues. J gave up 10 bases and V 4 bases, and 12 bases lay outside the gene matches. The DNA of the CDR3 is TGCGCCAGCAGCCCCCAGGGGATCGGGACAGGGGACTACACCTTC. This encodes CASSPQGIGTGDYTF.

The chain is built from TRBV7-9 and TRBJ2-2, with 11 bases matching TRBD2. V lost 5 bases, J lost 1 base, and 3 bases stayed unmatched. Germline V gene data show CDR1 as SEHNR and CDR2 as FQNEAQ (reference sequence). This CDR3 comprises 16 residues. This CDR3 reads CASSALAGGNTGELFF. The CDR3 coding sequence is TGTGCCAGCAGCGCCCTAGCGGGGGGGAACACCGGGGAGCTGTTTTTT.

This chain connects TRBV14 to TRBJ2-1; TRBD1 agrees at 10 bases. Germline CDR1 is SGHDN and CDR2 is FVKESK. Trimming removed 4 bases from V and 15 bases from J; junction bases left unmatched: 6. The CDR3 has 12 amino acids. The CDR3: CASSLGQGVWFF. CDR3 sequence (DNA): TGTGCCAGCAGCCTCGGACAGGGGGTTTGGTTCTTC.